The source of this T cell receptor (beta chain) is a study of a mutant IDH1 vaccine in newly diagnosed glioma. About the study: Standard pretreatment was either radiotherapy, temozolomide, or, for most, radiochemotherapy with temozolomide. Study-wide results and caveats: Changes in top peripheral clonotypes did not appear linked to pseudoprogression.

In the case of this clone: The antigen is unknown.

Time point given: week 47, end of study. The content of each vaccine dose was 300 ug of mutant IDH1 20-mer peptide, and topical imiquimod accompanied it. TCRdb's table, derived via immunoSEQ multiplex PCR, lists solely in-frame clones and lacks some. Of around 23,000 clones detected, 80% to 85% appear once; the ten largest clones hold over 2.5%. The germline V gene has CDR1 MNHEY and CDR2 SMNVEV (reference sequence). CDR3 length equals 13 residues. V lost 3 bases and J 3 bases, leaving 8 bases between the germline ends. The rearrangement joins TRBV27 to TRBJ1-2; D is perhaps TRBD1 (5 bases). The TCR originated in a man between 40 and 49 years old with glioma. The sample in question was PBMCs, obtained from a glioma patient whose treatment included an IDH1 peptide vaccine. The chain's CDR3 is CASSFGQDYGYTF. The CDR3 DNA reads TGTGCCAGCAGTTTCGGACAAGACTATGGCTACACCTTC.